The sequence of this TCR beta chain was determined in a study of blood T cell repertoires in COVID-19. The CDR3 is made up of 11 amino acids. In germline, CDR1 is SQVTM, CDR2 ANQGSEA. V was cut by 6 bases and J by 11 bases, with 16 bases left in between. TCRdb's table, derived via immunoSEQ multiplex PCR, lists solely in-frame clones and lacks some. This sample has around 87,000 clones; roughly nine tenths occur once, and the top ten carry roughly 8.7%. This TCR came from a man aged 45-60 years with acute or convalescent COVID-19. Sequenced: peripheral blood. The gene calls are TRBV29-1 and TRBJ1-2; D might be TRBD1 (5 bases). CDR3 protein: CSVSSGDSYTF. The CDR3, as DNA: TGCAGCGTATCCTCCGGAGACAGTTACACCTTC.